This T cell receptor beta chain was obtained from a study of cytomegalovirus exposure and HLA in healthy donors (dated by TCRdb to the late 2010s). Study-wide context: The 500 to 800 repertoires of the first cohort and the approximately 110 validation repertoires were produced on the same platform, according to a later analysis. To predict cytomegalovirus infection status, the study combined high-throughput TCR immunosequencing, statistical association of individual TCRs with disease status, and machine learning. A separate validation cohort of 100 to 150 different subjects was used in addition to the roughly 620-subject first cohort. The aim of the study was to test whether cataloging public T cell receptors could identify signatures of past pathogen exposure. Overall study outcomes, separate from this receptor: A total of fewer than 200 TCR beta chains were listed by the study as associated with cytomegalovirus. According to the authors, the approach could potentially be generalized to other disease states and immunological phenotypes. In both the original and validation cohorts, the classifier was reported to diagnose cytomegalovirus status with high specificity and sensitivity. Most TCR sequences were observed very rarely across donors, whereas some public TCRs were present in many individuals. Subsequent analysis determined that TCRs grouped into clusters in the first cohort also showed a tendency toward co-occurrence across the roughly 110 validation repertoires, and roughly 94% of cluster scores exceeded 0. A later analysis had no HLA typing for the validation cohort, so co-occurrence there was scored across all 110 or so repertoires. A few of the identified cytomegalovirus-associated TCR beta chains were confirmed in vitro to be specific for cytomegalovirus antigens.

In its sample, this clone was seen once. Its antigen remains unidentified. No base qualities exist here, and no much larger clone lies one base off it. The donors belonged to the validation cohort of over a hundred subjects, which was separate from the approximately 700-subject first cohort. Library creation used the immunoSEQ multiplex PCR assay. On the study's bioinformatics: A statistical classification framework was developed to diagnose cytomegalovirus status using the catalog of TCR beta chain sequences. TCRdb took over this immuneACCESS table, retaining in-frame rearrangements with V and J assigned. Such tables are incomplete; in checked studies, under half of the missing clones stem from an unresolved V gene, and the remainder is unexplained. That table is the source of V, J and clone size, and D and trimming were worked out from the DNA. The sample table lists over 55,000 clones, 90% of them with a count of one. The top ten clones comprise 3% of the sample.

The junction shows trimming of 1 base on V and 8 bases on J, and the gene matches do not reach 7 bases of it. Sequences SGHAT (CDR1) and FQNNGV (CDR2) are obtained from the germline V gene. The CDR3, from cysteine to phenylalanine, totals 16 residues. The retained sequence is limited to the CDR3, 48 bases, with the frame set at the first base. Material for sequencing was PBMCs. This TCR came from a man aged 18 to 35 in good health and CMV-seronegative. The chain links TRBV11-2 with TRBJ2-3, with 12 junctional bases fitting TRBD1. The CDR3 reads CASSLGGGQGAVTQYF. The sequenced DNA is TGTGCCAGCAGCTTAGGGGGGGGACAGGGGGCCGTTACGCAGTATTTT.